The 20 T cell receptor beta chains below were found in one sample sequenced in a study of cytomegalovirus exposure and HLA in healthy donors. The primer mix had 60 Vbeta and 13 Jbeta primers. Method: immunoSEQ multiplex PCR; TCRdb's copy keeps in-frame clones and lacks some. This sample has just over 80,000 clones, with 60% to 85% found just once. The sample consisted of PBMCs. The receptors were gathered from a man aged 18-30 years in good health and CMV-seropositive.

This clone was counted a single time. The chain recombines TRBV5-1 with TRBJ2-7; D gene unclear. The CDR3 spans 11 residues. The V gene's germline CDR1 is SGHRS and CDR2 YFSETQ. V dropped 4 bases and J dropped 6 bases, with 8 bases sitting between them. The CDR3 region has the DNA TGCGCCAGCAGCCCTGACACCGAGCAGTACTTC. Its translation: CASSPDTEQYF.

This chain connects TRBV7-2 to TRBJ2-7, with 10 bases lining up with TRBD2. CDR1 is SGHTA, CDR2 FQGNSA, per germline. V lost 1 base, J lost 7 bases, and 4 bases stayed unmatched. The CDR3 has 14 residues. Written as DNA, the CDR3 is TGTGCCAGCAGCTTAGTGGGACTAGCGAATGAGCAGTACTTC. Translated: CASSLVGLANEQYF.

The CDR3, as DNA: TGTGCCAGCAGCTCACCCCCACCCGGGAACACTGAAGCTTTCTTT. Translation: CASSSPPPGNTEAFF. J is TRBJ1-1 and V is TRBV28, with unresolved D. CDR3 size: 15 residues. V was trimmed by 6 bases and J by 1 base, leaving 15 bases between them. The germline CDR1 and CDR2 sequences are MDHEN and SYDVKM.

The rearrangement uses TRBV15 and TRBJ2-1; 7 bases align to TRBD1. V lost 6 bases and J lost 7; bases outside the gene matches: 12. In germline, CDR1 is LNHNV, CDR2 YYDKDF (reference sequence). The CDR3 is made up of 15 amino acids. CDR3: CATRLYRGRPNEQFF. The CDR3 nucleotides read TGTGCCACCAGGCTCTACAGGGGTCGTCCAAATGAGCAGTTCTTC.

The chain uses TRBV2 and TRBJ2-2, with 7 bases aligning to TRBD1. CDR3 length: 18 residues. V shed 10 bases and J 4 bases; nucleotides not matched to a gene: 21. From germline, CDR1 is SNHLY and CDR2 FYNNEI. CDR3 sequence reads: CATSTGRGSRSGTGELFF. The DNA of the CDR3 is TGTGCCACATCGACAGGGCGCGGGTCCCGAAGCGGCACCGGGGAGCTGTTTTTT.

A few counts support this clone. The chain has TRBV2 and TRBJ1-5; D not resolved. Germline CDR1 SNHLY, CDR2 FYNNEI. The germline V and J ends were trimmed by 0 bases and 7 bases, with 4 bases remaining between them. CDR3 length: 12 amino acids. The CDR3 DNA reads TGTGCCAGCAGTGAAGCGAGACAGCCCCAGCATTTT. This codes for CASSEARQPQHF.

This rearrangement joins TRBV28 to TRBJ2-7; 7 bases map to TRBD1. The junction had 9 bases not matched to a gene; V was cut back by 5 bases and J by 2 bases. Germline V gene data show CDR1 as MDHEN and CDR2 as SYDVKM. The CDR3 extends over 15 amino acids. CDR3 sequence reads: CASSGPGQTTYEQYF. The CDR3 DNA follows: TGTGCCAGCAGTGGGCCGGGACAGACCACCTACGAGCAGTACTTC.

The V gene is TRBV11-2, the J gene TRBJ1-2; 8 nucleotides align to TRBD1. The CDR3 is made up of 13 amino acids. V lost 4 bases and J lost 8; bases outside the gene matches: 6. CDR1 is SGHAT, CDR2 FQNNGV, per germline. In DNA, the CDR3 is TGTGCCAGCAGCTCCAACAGGGGGGGAGGCTACACCTTC. Protein sequence: CASSSNRGGGYTF.

V and J are TRBV9 and TRBJ2-7, with 11 bases aligning to TRBD1. CDR3 length: 13 residues. V lost 4 bases and J lost 7; bases outside the gene matches: 4. The germline V gene has CDR1 SGDLS and CDR2 YYNGEE. The CDR3 DNA sequence: TGTGCCAGCAGCTTGGGACAGGGGGAAGAGCAGTACTTC. Its translation: CASSLGQGEEQYF.

The chain employs TRBV29-1 and TRBJ2-5; TRBD1 aligns across 11 bases. TRBJ2-7 matches the DNA end more closely, so the J call is doubtful. The germline gives CDR1 SQVTM, CDR2 ANQGSEA. The CDR3 sequence is 13 residues long. Written as DNA, the CDR3 is TGCAGCGCGCTGGACAGGGGGCCCTACGAGCAGTACTTC. Amino acid sequence: CSALDRGPYEQYF.

This chain uses TRBV19 with TRBJ2-6, with 7 bases matching TRBD1. This CDR3 has 20 residues. Germline trimming cut 4 bases from V and 0 bases from J; bases unmatched to any gene: 15. Per germline, CDR1 LNHDA and CDR2 SQIVND (reference sequence). CDR3 sequence reads: CASSTPFRGQSSSGANVLTF. In DNA form, the CDR3 reads TGTGCCAGTAGTACACCCTTCCGGGGACAGTCTAGCTCTGGGGCCAACGTCCTGACTTTC.

This chain links TRBV7-6 with TRBJ2-5; weak D call: TRBD1 (6 bases). CDR3 length: 15 residues. Germline-derived CDR1 and CDR2 are SGHVS and FNYEAQ. V dropped 5 bases and J dropped 4 bases, with 17 bases sitting between them. CDR3 region: CASSRQGIGGETQYF. CDR3 nucleotide sequence: TGTGCCAGCAGCCGTCAGGGGATTGGAGGAGAGACCCAGTACTTC.

This chain links TRBV5-4 with TRBJ2-2, with 7 bases that match TRBD2. From germline, CDR1 is SGHNT and CDR2 YYREEE (reference sequence). This CDR3 region has 15 residues. With 4 bases clipped from V and 2 bases from J, the junction kept 5 bases outside the gene matches. CDR3 in amino acids: CASSRSGVNTGELFF. The CDR3 coding sequence is TGTGCCAGCAGCCGCAGCGGGGTCAACACCGGGGAGCTGTTTTTT.

The V and J genes are TRBV27 and TRBJ2-1; D is perhaps TRBD2 (5 bases). CDR1 and CDR2 (germline): MNHEY, SMNVEV (reference sequence). V shed 6 bases and J shed 10 bases, with 13 bases lying between them. The CDR3 extends over 12 amino acids. This chain's CDR3 is CASSPRAGEQFF. DNA for the CDR3: TGTGCCAGCAGCCCGAGGGCGGGCGAGCAGTTCTTC.

V gene TRBV5-1 combines with J gene TRBJ2-1, with D possibly matching TRBD2 (5 bases). Trimming took 2 bases from V and 7 from J, leaving 16 bases between them. Germline CDR1 reads SGHRS; CDR2 reads YFSETQ. This CDR3 comprises 15 residues. CDR3 coding DNA: TGCGCCAGCAGCTTCCCCGAGGCGGGCGTGAATGAGCAGTTCTTC. The encoded protein is CASSFPEAGVNEQFF.

This chain joins TRBV4-2 and TRBJ1-1; D remains ambiguous. Trimming pared 3 bases from V and 9 bases from J, leaving 14 bases between. The germline V gene encodes CDR1 LGHNA and CDR2 YNFKEQ. CDR3 size: 13 residues. In DNA, the CDR3 is TGTGCCAGCAGCCAGGCCGACCAAGCGAAAGCTTTCTTT. Amino acids: CASSQADQAKAFF.

The chain combines TRBV25-1 with TRBJ2-7, with D possibly matching TRBD2 (5 bases). V lost 6 bases and J 2 bases, leaving 14 bases between the germline ends. CDR3 length: 14 amino acids. Germline V gives CDR1 MGHDK, CDR2 SYGVNS. The CDR3 loop reads CASSEGWKTYEQYF. The CDR3 DNA reads TGTGCCAGCAGCGAGGGATGGAAAACCTACGAGCAGTACTTC.

The J gene is TRBJ1-2, the V gene TRBV6-1; 10 positions match TRBD1. The CDR3 length is 14 residues. The V gene's germline CDR1 is MNHNS and CDR2 SASEGT. V lost 8 bases, J lost 2 bases, and 5 bases stayed unmatched. DNA of the CDR3: TGTGCCAGCCGAAGGACAGGGGGGAACTATGGCTACACCTTC. Its translation: CASRRTGGNYGYTF.

The chain couples TRBV7-3 to TRBJ1-1, with 8 bases that match TRBD1. J lost 3 bases, V lost 4 bases, and 4 bases had no gene match. This CDR3 has 14 residues. The germline CDR1 and CDR2 sequences are SGHTA and FQGTGA. This CDR3 is CASSSGGADTEAFF. In DNA form, the CDR3 reads TGTGCCAGCAGCTCAGGGGGCGCGGACACTGAAGCTTTCTTT.

The chain combines TRBV5-1 with TRBJ1-4, with 8 bases matching TRBD1. After removal of 4 bases from V and 6 bases from J, the junction contained 8 bases not matched to a gene. This CDR3 spans 15 amino acids. Germline values: CDR1 SGHRS, CDR2 YFSETQ. CDR3 protein: CASSRSGGPDEKLFF. The CDR3 DNA is TGCGCCAGCAGCAGATCAGGGGGCCCTGATGAAAAACTGTTTTTT. The full variable domain, its missing parts supplied by reference TRBV5-1 and TRBJ1-4, is KAGVTQTPRYLIKTRGQQVTLSCSPISGHRSVSWYQQTPGQGLQFLFEYFSETQRNKGNFPGRFSGRQFSNSRSEMNVSTLELGDSALYLCASSRSGGPDEKLFFGSGTQLSVL.